One and the same sample provided the 6 T cell receptor beta chains below, sequenced in a study of blood T cell repertoires in COVID-19. The assay was immunoSEQ multiplex PCR, and TCRdb's table has in-frame clones only and misses some. Among roughly 160,000 clones listed, about 83% were seen once. Sequenced: peripheral blood. These receptors were obtained from a woman in her seventies who had recovered from COVID-19.

This chain uses TRBV2 with TRBJ1-2, with D maybe TRBD1 (5 bases). Per the germline V gene, CDR1 is SNHLY and CDR2 is FYNNEI. The length of the CDR3 is 16 residues. Trimming took 7 bases from V and 0 from J, leaving 18 bases between them. CDR3 nucleotide sequence: TGTGCCAGCACCGTGGGGGGTAGCCCGGCTAACTATGGCTACACCTTC. This codes for CASTVGGSPANYGYTF.

The CDR3 DNA follows: TGCGCCAGCAGCTTGATGGACACCCAAGAGACCCAGTACTTC. Translated, it gives CASSLMDTQETQYF. The V and J genes are TRBV5-1 and TRBJ2-5; D possibly corresponds to TRBD1 (5 bases). The V gene's germline CDR1 is SGHRS and CDR2 YFSETQ. The germline V and J ends were trimmed by 1 base and 1 base, with 8 bases remaining between them. This CDR3 spans 14 amino acids.

This sequence joins TRBV24-1 and TRBJ2-1; D is possibly TRBD1 (6 bases). Trimming shortened V by 1 base and J by 7 bases, and 19 bases separated the two germline ends. The germline gives CDR1 KGHDR, CDR2 SFDVKD. The CDR3 covers 17 residues. The DNA for the CDR3 is TGTGCCACCAGTGATTTTGCCGGGACAACCCCAGGGAATGAGCAGTTCTTC. This translates into CATSDFAGTTPGNEQFF.

J is TRBJ2-6 and V is TRBV5-4; D unresolved. Germline V gene sequence: CDR1 SGHNT, CDR2 YYREEE (reference sequence). V was shortened by 1 base and J by 2 bases, with 10 bases between the two germline ends. CDR3 size: 16 residues. In nucleotides, the CDR3 is TGTGCCAGCAGCTTGTCGGTCCTGCCTGGGGCCAACGTCCTGACTTTC. It yields the protein CASSLSVLPGANVLTF.

V gene TRBV21-1 combines with J gene TRBJ1-3; TRBD1 is the table's D call, not checked against the DNA. TRBV21-1 is flagged as a pseudogene. The CDR3 is 15 residues long. The CDR3, as DNA: TGTGCCAGCAGGCGGAGACAGGCCCCCCGAAACACCATATATTTT. Translated: CASRRRQAPRNTIYF.

This clone showed up just once. This chain connects TRBV27 to TRBJ2-5, with 7 bases matching TRBD1. Per the germline V gene, CDR1 is MNHEY and CDR2 is SMNVEV (reference sequence). This CDR3 has 14 amino acids. V was clipped by 5 bases and J by 2 bases; unmatched bases: 5. This CDR3 reads CASSPNRGQETQYF. CDR3 coding DNA: TGTGCCAGCAGTCCTAACAGGGGACAAGAGACCCAGTACTTC.